The 10 T cell receptor beta chains listed next were all sequenced from one sample in a study of blood T cell repertoires in COVID-19. The repertoire was sequenced with immunoSEQ multiplex PCR; TCRdb's copy has only in-frame clones and lacks some. Seen here are 140,000 or so clones, about 81% observed once, and the top ten hold roughly 4%. The sequenced sample was peripheral blood. These receptor sequences come from a woman of 80 years or more with acute or convalescent COVID-19.

V gene TRBV10-3 combines with J gene TRBJ1-1; D is uncertain. V dropped 2 bases and J dropped 3 bases, with 10 bases sitting between them. CDR1 is ENHRY and CDR2 is SYGVKD in the germline V gene. The CDR3 contains 14 residues. The CDR3 DNA is TGTGCCATCAGTGAGACCGGCCAGGACACTGAAGCTTTCTTT. Encoded protein: CAISETGQDTEAFF.

This clone was observed a few times. The chain joins TRBV3-1 (or the pseudogene TRBV3-2) to TRBJ1-6; 9 nucleotides align to TRBD1. CDR1 and CDR2 (germline): LGHDT, YNNKEL (reference sequence). Germline trimming cut 5 bases from V and 5 bases from J; bases unmatched to any gene: 7. The CDR3 spans 16 residues. CDR3 DNA: TGTGCCAGCAGCTCCGGGACAGGGTCGAATAATTCACCCCTCCACTTT. Its translation is CASSSGTGSNNSPLHF.

The chain joins TRBV15 to TRBJ2-7, with D possibly matching TRBD2 (6 bases). The V and J ends lost 2 bases and 4 bases respectively, with 18 bases between them. The CDR3 consists of 16 residues. Germline V gene lookup returns CDR1 LNHNV and CDR2 YYDKDF (reference sequence). CDR3 region: CATSRYGLRGAYEQYF. The CDR3 DNA is TGTGCCACCAGCAGATATGGTTTGCGGGGCGCATACGAGCAGTACTTC.

V is TRBV5-8 and J is TRBJ2-5; TRBD1 aligns across 9 bases. In germline, CDR1 is SGHTS, CDR2 YDEGEE. Trimming removed 0 bases from V and 5 bases from J; junction bases left unmatched: 11. This CDR3 comprises 17 residues. CDR3 bases: TGTGCCAGCAGCTTGGGGGCCAAACAGGGGGCTGGGGAGACCCAGTACTTC. It codes for CASSLGAKQGAGETQYF.

The CDR3, as DNA: TGTGCCAGCAGTTTATGGGCGGGGCGGACCTACGAGCAGTACTTC. It encodes CASSLWAGRTYEQYF. The rearrangement joins TRBV27 to TRBJ2-7, with D possibly TRBD2 on 6 matching bases. V dropped 1 base and J dropped 2 bases, with 12 bases sitting between them. The CDR3 consists of 15 residues. Germline CDR1 reads MNHEY; CDR2 reads SMNVEV (reference sequence).

This sequence joins TRBV2 and TRBJ2-7, with 8 bases fitting TRBD1. Trimming removed 3 bases from V and 0 bases from J; junction bases left unmatched: 7. This CDR3 contains 16 residues. Germline V gene lookup returns CDR1 SNHLY and CDR2 FYNNEI. CDR3: CASSDTAGGYSYEQYF. CDR3 in DNA: TGTGCCAGCAGTGATACCGCAGGGGGCTACTCCTACGAGCAGTACTTC.

This clone was observed a handful of times. The chain joins TRBV2 to TRBJ1-1, with D perhaps matching TRBD1 (6 bases). Germline CDR1 SNHLY, CDR2 FYNNEI. V dropped 4 bases and J dropped 9 bases, with 12 bases sitting between them. This CDR3 spans 12 amino acids. CDR3 sequence reads: CASSVHRAKAFF. CDR3 nucleotide sequence: TGTGCCAGCAGTGTACACAGGGCCAAAGCTTTCTTT. Supplemented by reference TRBV2 and TRBJ1-1, the full variable domain reads EPEVTQTPSHQVTQMGQEVILRCVPISNHLYFYWYRQILGQKVEFLVSFYNNEISEKSEIFDDQFSVERPDGSNFTLKIRSTKLEDSAMYFCASSVHRAKAFFGQGTRLTVV.

The rearrangement links TRBV24-1 to TRBJ1-1; a weak D match, TRBD1 (6 bases). There are 12 residues in the CDR3. Trimming removed 4 bases at V and 9 bases at J, with 11 bases between. Germline V CDR1 and CDR2: KGHDR, SFDVKD. This CDR3 is CATSDYREKAFF. The CDR3 nucleotides read TGTGCCACCAGTGACTACAGGGAGAAAGCTTTCTTT.

The chain employs TRBV7-8 and TRBJ2-5; D might be TRBD1 (6 bases). The V gene lost 8 bases and the J gene lost 5 bases, with 24 bases spanning the gap. Germline V gives CDR1 SGHVS, CDR2 FQNEAQ. The CDR3 sequence is 16 residues long. DNA for the CDR3: TGTGCCAGCGAATTATTAAGAGGACAGCCGAGGGAGACCCAGTACTTC. Protein sequence: CASELLRGQPRETQYF.

A single count supports this clone. The chain combines TRBV6-5 with TRBJ2-7; 7 bases agree with TRBD1. With 10 bases clipped from V and 7 bases from J, the junction kept 19 bases outside the gene matches. The CDR3 has 15 residues. The germline CDR1 and CDR2 sequences are MNHEY and SVGAGI. CDR3 sequence reads: CATVPDRDRGWEQYF. In DNA form, the CDR3 reads TGTGCCACCGTCCCGGACCGGGACAGAGGATGGGAGCAGTACTTC.